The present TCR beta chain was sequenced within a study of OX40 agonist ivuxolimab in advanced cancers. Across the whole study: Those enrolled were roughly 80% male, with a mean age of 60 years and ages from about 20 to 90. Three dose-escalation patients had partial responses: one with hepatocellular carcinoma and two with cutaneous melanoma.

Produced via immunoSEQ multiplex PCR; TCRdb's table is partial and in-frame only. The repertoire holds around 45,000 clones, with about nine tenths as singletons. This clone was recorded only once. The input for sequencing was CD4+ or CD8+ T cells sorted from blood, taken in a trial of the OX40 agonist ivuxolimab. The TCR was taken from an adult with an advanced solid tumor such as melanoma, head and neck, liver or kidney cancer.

The CDR3 region is CASSLQPGTGYNEQFF. The CDR3 region has the DNA TGCGCCAGCAGCCTGCAGCCCGGGACAGGTTACAATGAGCAGTTCTTC. The chain uses TRBV4-1 and TRBJ2-1; 8 bases agree with TRBD1. Germline CDR1 is MGHRA and CDR2 is YSYEKL. CDR3 length: 16 amino acids. With 4 bases clipped from V and 4 bases from J, the junction kept 9 bases outside the gene matches.